This T cell receptor (beta chain) was recorded in a study of monozygotic twins with inflammatory bowel disease. The TCR libraries each used total RNA (about 4,000 ng per library). Template switching incorporated UMIs with a 6-nucleotide sample barcode. TCRdb re-called the 5' RACE reads and catalogs CDR3 proteins one per entry, DNA excluded. The sample's table shows approximately 330,000 distinct CDR3 sequences. Germline V CDR1 and CDR2: MNHEY, SVGAGI. The CDR3 loop spans 16 amino acids. Study conclusions and caveats: Differences in immunosuppressive treatment may have been a source of added variability in patient repertoires. IBD patients, compared with healthy twins, shared fewer clonotypes with others (especially with disease activity).

On this clonotype itself: Its target is unknown.

The gene calls are TRBV6-5 and TRBJ2-1. This receptor was obtained from a human donor with ulcerative colitis or Crohn's disease, or a healthy co-twin of an affected twin (not recorded which). The specimen was blood. The CDR3 loop is CASSSRTRSSYNEQFF.